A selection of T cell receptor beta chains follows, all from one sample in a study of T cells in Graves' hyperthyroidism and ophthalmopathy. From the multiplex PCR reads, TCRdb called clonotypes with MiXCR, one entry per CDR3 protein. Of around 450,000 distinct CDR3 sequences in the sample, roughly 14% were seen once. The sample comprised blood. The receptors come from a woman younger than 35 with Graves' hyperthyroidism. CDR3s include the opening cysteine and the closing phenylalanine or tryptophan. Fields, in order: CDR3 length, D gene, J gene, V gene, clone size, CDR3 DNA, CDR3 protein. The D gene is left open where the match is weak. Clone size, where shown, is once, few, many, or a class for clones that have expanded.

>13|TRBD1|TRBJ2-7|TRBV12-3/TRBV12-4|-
TGTGCCAGCGGGGGACAGGGGGTCTACGAGCAGTACTTC
CASGGQGVYEQYF
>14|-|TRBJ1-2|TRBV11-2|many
TGTGCCAGCAGCTCTGTCCCAGTTAGGAGCGGCTACACCTTC
CASSSVPVRSGYTF
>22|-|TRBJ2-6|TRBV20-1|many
TGCAGTGCTAGAGTCATGGACTGGGTTGGCAGGGATTCGAGCTCTGGGGCCAACGTCCTGACTTTC
CSARVMDWVGRDSSSGANVLTF
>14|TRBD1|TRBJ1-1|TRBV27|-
TGTGCCAGCAGTCTCGACAGGGGGCCCACTGAAGCTTTCTTT
CASSLDRGPTEAFF
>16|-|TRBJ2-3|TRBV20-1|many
TGCAGTGCTAGAGACCCCGCGGGGGCCCGCCCAGATACGCAGTATTTT
CSARDPAGARPDTQYF
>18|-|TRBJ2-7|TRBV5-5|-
TGTGCCAGCAGCTTGGATCCGGCCGCTTTGTTGACCTCCTACGAGCAGTACTTC
CASSLDPAALLTSYEQYF
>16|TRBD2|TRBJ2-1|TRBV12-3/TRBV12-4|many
TGTGCCAGCAGGAGCCCCAGCGGGGTATCCTACAATGAGCAGTTCTTC
CASRSPSGVSYNEQFF
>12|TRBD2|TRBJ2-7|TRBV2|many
TGTGCCACCAGACTAGCGTACTACGAGCAGTACTTC
CATRLAYYEQYF
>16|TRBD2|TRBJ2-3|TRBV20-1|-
TGCAGTGCTAGTTCGGAAGCGGGAGGGAGCACAGATACGCAGTATTTT
CSASSEAGGSTDTQYF
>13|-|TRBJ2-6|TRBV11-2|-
TGTGCCAGCAAGATGGCTGGGGCCAACGTCCTGACTTTC
CASKMAGANVLTF
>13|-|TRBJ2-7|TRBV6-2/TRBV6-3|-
TGTGCCAGCAGTTACGTCAGCTTCTACGAGCAGTACTTC
CASSYVSFYEQYF
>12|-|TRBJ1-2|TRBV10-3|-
TGTGCCATCAGTGAATGGGTTGATGGCTACACCTTC
CAISEWVDGYTF